This TCR beta chain was captured in a study of CD8 T cells in Susac syndrome. Study-wide points: Clonal expansion was not seen in any Susac syndrome CD4+ T cell repertoire.

CDR1 ENHRY and CDR2 SYGVKD come from the germline V gene. The CDR3 sequence is 14 residues long. V lost 6 bases to trimming and J lost 6 bases, with 16 bases between them. RNA in amounts of roughly 0.45 to 1 ug was reverse transcribed with random hexamers. Amplification of TCR beta CDR3 was carried out by immunoSEQ multiplex PCR, which covered 54 Vbeta and 13 Jbeta segments. TCRdb ran MiXCR on the immunoSEQ multiplex PCR reads and lists one entry per CDR3 protein. This sample has about 190,000 distinct CDR3 sequences; roughly nine tenths occur once, and the top ten carry 0.085% to 0.09%. Notes on this clonotype: Its specificity is unknown.

Sequencing input: CD4+ T cells from PBMCs. The TCR originated in a human donor with Susac syndrome. The chain combines TRBV10-3 with TRBJ2-3; D possibly matches TRBD1 or TRBD2 (5 bases each). The CDR3 DNA reads as TGTGCCATCAGCCTTCAAGCGAGGGACGATACGCAGTATTTT. Its protein is CAISLQARDDTQYF.